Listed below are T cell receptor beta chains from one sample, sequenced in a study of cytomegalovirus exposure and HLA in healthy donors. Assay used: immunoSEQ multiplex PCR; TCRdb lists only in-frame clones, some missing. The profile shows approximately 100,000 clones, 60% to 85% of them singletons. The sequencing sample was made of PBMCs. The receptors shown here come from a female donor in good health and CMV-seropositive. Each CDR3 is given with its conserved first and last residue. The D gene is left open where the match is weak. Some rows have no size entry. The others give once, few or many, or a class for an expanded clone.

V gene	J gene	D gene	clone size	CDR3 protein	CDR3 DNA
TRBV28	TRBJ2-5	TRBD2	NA	CASSLAGDIQETQYF	TGTGCCAGCAGTTTAGCGGGAGACATACAAGAGACCCAGTACTTC
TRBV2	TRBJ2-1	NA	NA	CASRPGLLSYNEQFF	TGTGCCAGCAGGCCGGGACTTCTCTCCTACAATGAGCAGTTCTTC
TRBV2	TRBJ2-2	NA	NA	CASSYRDTGELFF	TGTGCCAGCAGTTACAGGGACACCGGGGAGCTGTTTTTT
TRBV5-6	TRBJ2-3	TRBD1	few	CASSWDRADTQYF	TGTGCCAGCAGCTGGGACAGGGCAGATACGCAGTATTTT
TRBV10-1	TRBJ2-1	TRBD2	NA	CASSAPGGGFEQFF	TGCGCCAGCAGTGCCCCTGGGGGGGGGTTTGAGCAGTTCTTC
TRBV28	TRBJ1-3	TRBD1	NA	CASSPSGQVAGNTIYF	TGTGCCAGCAGTCCCTCGGGACAGGTCGCTGGAAACACCATATATTTT
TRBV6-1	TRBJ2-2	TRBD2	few	CASRGTSDTGELFF	TGTGCCAGCAGGGGGACTAGCGATACCGGGGAGCTGTTTTTT
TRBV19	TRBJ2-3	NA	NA	CASSMGGGTDTQYF	TGTGCCAGTAGTATGGGAGGGGGAACAGATACGCAGTATTTT
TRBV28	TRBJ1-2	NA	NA	CASSSGLIYGYTF	TGTGCCAGCAGTTCGGGACTGATCTATGGCTACACCTTC
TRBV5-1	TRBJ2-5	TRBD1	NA	CASSVQGEVWETQYF	TGCGCCAGCAGCGTACAGGGGGAGGTATGGGAGACCCAGTACTTC